Below, one T cell receptor (beta chain) is given with its context. No antigen is known for it. The data belong to a study of cytomegalovirus exposure and HLA in healthy donors. Using immunoSEQ multiplex PCR, the repertoire was profiled, and TCRdb retains in-frame clones only, with some absent. The sample holds tens of thousands of clones, about 96% seen once. Study-level results: Cytomegalovirus association was assigned to about 150 TCR beta chains. Most TCR sequences showed up rarely, but some public TCRs showed up in many donors.

The donors were members of the approximately 130-subject validation cohort (separate from the approximately 650-subject first cohort). The germline CDR1 and CDR2 sequences are SGHAT and FQNNGV. CDR3 length: 16 amino acids. V shed 4 bases, J shed 6 bases, and the junction held 13 bases outside the gene matches. The chain employs TRBV11-2 and TRBJ1-1; 8 bases line up with TRBD1. This clonotype originated in a woman aged 18-30 years in good health and CMV-seronegative. The material sequenced was PBMCs. DNA for the CDR3: TGTGCCAGCAGCTATGGGGGGACAGGATACGGCGCTGAAGCTTTCTTT. This gives the protein CASSYGGTGYGAEAFF.